Detailed here is one T cell receptor beta chain. These data are taken from a study of T cells after yellow fever vaccination. Germline V gene sequence: CDR1 SEHNR, CDR2 FQNEAQ (reference sequence). V shed 5 bases and J shed 4 bases, with 11 bases lying between them. This CDR3 region has 13 residues. By 5'RACE template switching, TCR cDNA was produced, with a universal primer site and UMIs added in the process. MiXCR was run by TCRdb on the 5' RACE reads, yielding one entry per CDR3 protein. This sample yields around 590,000 distinct CDR3 sequences, of which about 12% are seen a single time; 14% to 15% belongs to the top ten.

Sequencing used PBMCs, obtained on the day of the yellow fever booster vaccination. This chain links TRBV7-9 with TRBJ2-5; D remains unclear. The TCR originated in a young man who received the YFV17D yellow fever vaccine. Here the CDR3 reads CASSRPAVETQYF. The CDR3 DNA reads TGTGCCAGCAGCCGTCCTGCGGTAGAGACCCAGTACTTC.